The 29 T cell receptor beta chains below all came from one sample that was sequenced in a study of T cell repertoires in cytomegalovirus infection. TCRdb reprocessed the reads with MiXCR, giving one entry per CDR3 protein. The sample consists of about 530,000 distinct CDR3 sequences, less than 30% of them appearing once. Sequenced sample: PBMCs. All receptors derive from a human donor in good health (CMV status not recorded). Some clones in this sample may be carry-over from other donors' samples.

In this sample, this clonotype turned up a few times. The chain joins TRBV6-6 to TRBJ1-1, with D hard to call. V was shortened by 2 bases and J by 7 bases, with 8 bases between the two germline ends. CDR1 is MNHNY, CDR2 SVGAGI, per germline (reference sequence). The CDR3 covers 12 residues. As DNA, the CDR3 is TGTGCCAGCAGTTACCGGGCCGATGAAGCTTTCTTT. Translation gives CASSYRADEAFF.

This clonotype was detected only a few times. V usage is TRBV7-2 and J usage is TRBJ1-2; D unclear. V was trimmed by 5 bases and J by 0 bases, leaving 13 bases between them. The CDR3 is made up of 15 amino acids. Germline V gene lookup returns CDR1 SGHTA and CDR2 FQGNSA. CDR3 DNA sequence: TGTGCCAGCAGCCTCGCGGGCGTTACTAACTATGGCTACACCTTC. Translation: CASSLAGVTNYGYTF.

This clonotype occurred a few times. The genes are TRBV20-1 and TRBJ2-3; 10 bases agree with TRBD2. Germline loops: CDR1 DFQATT, CDR2 SNEGSKA (reference sequence). Trimming cost V 4 bases and J 3 bases; bases outside gene matches: 7. This CDR3 is 15 amino acids long. The CDR3 loop reads CSATGLAGVTDTQYF. The CDR3 DNA sequence: TGCAGTGCTACTGGTCTAGCGGGAGTTACAGATACGCAGTATTTT.

This clonotype was found a few times. This chain uses TRBV2 with TRBJ2-7; perhaps TRBD2 as D (6 bases). The CDR3 has 15 amino acids. Germline V lookup: CDR1 SNHLY, CDR2 FYNNEI. V was cut by 7 bases and J by 2 bases, with 18 bases left in between. The chain's CDR3 is CASNSGRTGAYEQYF. The CDR3 DNA is TGTGCCAGCAACTCTGGGAGGACTGGAGCCTACGAGCAGTACTTC.

The rearrangement joins TRBV11-2 to TRBJ2-7, with D unresolved. CDR1 and CDR2 (germline): SGHAT, FQNNGV. V lost 1 base to trimming and J lost 6 bases, with 7 bases between them. The length of the CDR3 is 12 residues. The CDR3 is CASSLVAFEQYV. The CDR3, as DNA: TGTGCCAGCAGCTTAGTAGCCTTCGAGCAGTACGTC.

The chain employs TRBV7-9 and TRBJ2-7, with 8 bases lining up with TRBD2. The V gene end was trimmed by 5 bases and the J gene end by 2 bases; junction bases not matched to a gene: 11. This CDR3 comprises 16 residues. Germline CDR1 SEHNR, CDR2 FQNEAQ (reference sequence). The CDR3: CASSPRGSGITYEQYF. CDR3 coding DNA: TGTGCCAGCAGCCCGCGGGGTAGCGGGATTACCTACGAGCAGTACTTC.

This clonotype has ten or more counts. The chain has TRBV7-2 and TRBJ2-2, with TRBD2 identical over 9 bases. Germline V gene data show CDR1 as SGHTA and CDR2 as FQGNSA. V lost 2 bases to trimming and J lost 1 base; unmatched junction nucleotides: 5. The CDR3 loop spans 17 amino acids. CDR3 DNA sequence: TGTGCCAGCAGCTTACGCTCAGCGGGGGGGAACACCGGGGAGCTGTTTTTT. Translating gives CASSLRSAGGNTGELFF.

This clonotype has more than one count but fewer than ten. V gene TRBV6-5 combines with J gene TRBJ2-6, with D unresolved. Trimming took 8 bases from V and 0 from J, leaving 8 bases between them. The germline V gene has CDR1 MNHEY and CDR2 SVGAGI. The CDR3 consists of 14 residues. The CDR3 sequence: CASCLISGANVLTF. CDR3 sequence (DNA): TGTGCCAGCTGCCTGATCTCTGGGGCCAACGTCCTGACTTTC.

This chain uses TRBV6-4 with TRBJ2-2; 9 nucleotides agree with TRBD2. The length of the CDR3 is 15 residues. Germline CDR1 MRHNA, CDR2 SNTAGT. V lost 0 bases to trimming and J lost 4 bases; unmatched junction nucleotides: 0. The CDR3 region is CASSDSAGGTGELFF. The DNA of the CDR3 is TGTGCCAGCAGTGACTCAGCGGGAGGCACCGGGGAGCTGTTTTTT.

Only a few counts were recorded for this clonotype. J is TRBJ1-2 and V is TRBV6-1; possibly TRBD1 for D (6 bases). V lost 5 bases and J lost 0, with 22 bases in between. The CDR3 sequence is 18 residues long. CDR1 is MNHNS and CDR2 is SASEGT in the germline V gene. The CDR3 coding sequence is TGTGCCAGCAGTCAAATCCGGGACATAGCTACTTCTAACTATGGCTACACCTTC. Translation: CASSQIRDIATSNYGYTF.

The table lists this clonotype with a few counts. The chain uses TRBV6-5 and TRBJ2-3; no clear D. This CDR3 has 15 residues. CDR1 MNHEY and CDR2 SVGAGI come from the germline V gene. V lost 2 bases, J lost 4 bases, and 13 bases lay in between. The CDR3 spells CASSYDGPAADTQYF. CDR3 DNA sequence: TGTGCCAGCAGTTACGATGGCCCCGCGGCAGATACGCAGTATTTT.

The chain joins TRBV6-1 to TRBJ2-6; TRBD2 agrees at 8 bases. Germline CDR1 and CDR2: MNHNS and SASEGT. This CDR3 comprises 16 residues. Trimming took 5 bases from V and 2 from J; bases not matched to a gene: 5. The CDR3 protein is CASSKQLAAGANVLTF. CDR3 nucleotides: TGTGCCAGCAGTAAGCAACTAGCGGCTGGGGCCAACGTCCTGACTTTC.

This clonotype has more than one count but fewer than ten. The CDR3 region has the DNA TGTGCCAGCAGTGAAGTAGGAGTATCACCCCTCCACTTT. This gives the protein CASSEVGVSPLHF. This chain joins TRBV2 and TRBJ1-6; D gene ambiguous. There are 13 residues in the CDR3. V was pared by 1 base and J by 10 bases, with 8 bases between. Looked up from germline, CDR1 is SNHLY and CDR2 is FYNNEI.

This chain connects TRBV4-1 to TRBJ2-2, with D uncertain. This CDR3 contains 16 residues. CDR1 is MGHRA and CDR2 is YSYEKL in the germline V gene. Between the trimmed V and J ends, which lost 1 base and 6 bases, there was a span of 15 bases. In DNA, the CDR3 is TGCGCCAGCAGCCAAGCGGGCGGCCGAAGGCCCGGGGAGCTGTTTTTT. Its protein product is CASSQAGGRRPGELFF.

In this sample, this clonotype turned up many times. In nucleotides, the CDR3 is TGTGCCAGCAGCTTGAGACAGGACAGCACAGATACGCAGTATTTT. This encodes CASSLRQDSTDTQYF. The chain links TRBV7-2 to TRBJ2-3, with TRBD1 as a possible D gene (6 bases). The CDR3 extends over 15 amino acids. The V and J ends lost 3 bases and 0 bases respectively, with 10 bases between them. CDR1 and CDR2 from the germline V gene are SGHTA and FQGNSA.

The CDR3 sequence: CASSLNTGATEAFF. The CDR3, as DNA: TGTGCCAGCAGCCTTAATACAGGGGCCACTGAAGCTTTCTTT. The chain combines TRBV3-1 with TRBJ1-1; 7 nucleotides match TRBD1. Germline CDR1 reads LGHDT; CDR2 reads YNNKEL (reference sequence). The length of the CDR3 is 14 residues. V was pared by 4 bases and J by 4 bases, with 6 bases of the junction left unmatched.

This clonotype was counted between two and nine times. The V and J genes are TRBV11-2 and TRBJ1-1, with D maybe TRBD1 (5 bases). The CDR3 extends over 14 amino acids. Germline V lookup: CDR1 SGHAT, CDR2 FQNNGV. Trimming pared 5 bases from V and 1 base from J, leaving 11 bases between. The CDR3 DNA reads as TGTGCCAGCAGCGAAAGGGGACGGAACACTGAAGCTTTCTTT. It codes for CASSERGRNTEAFF.

Ten or more counts support this clonotype. The genes are TRBV7-2 and TRBJ2-2; tentatively, D is TRBD2 (5 bases). This CDR3 is 17 amino acids long. CDR1 and CDR2 from the germline V gene are SGHTA and FQGNSA. V gave up 5 bases and J gave up 3 bases, with 19 bases separating them. CDR3 bases: TGTGCCAGCAGCCCAACCGGACTGGGTATATACACCGGGGAGCTGTTTTTT. Translating gives CASSPTGLGIYTGELFF.

This clonotype appeared many times. The J gene is TRBJ2-7, the V gene TRBV7-8; D unclear. CDR3 length: 13 residues. The germline V gene encodes CDR1 SGHVS and CDR2 FQNEAQ. Deletions cut 1 base from V and 4 bases from J, with 8 bases between. CDR3: CASSLELQYEQYF. The CDR3 nucleotides are TGTGCCAGCAGCTTAGAGTTACAATACGAGCAGTACTTC.

This clonotype came up many times. The genes are TRBV7-9 and TRBJ2-7, with D perhaps given as TRBD1 or TRBD2 (7 bases each). Trimming took 5 bases from V and 4 from J, leaving 18 bases between them. The CDR3 covers 15 residues. CDR1 and CDR2 from the germline V gene are SEHNR and FQNEAQ (reference sequence). CDR3 amino acids: CASSRSGGGSYEQYV. CDR3 coding DNA: TGTGCCAGCAGCCGCTCAGGGGGGGGTTCTTACGAGCAGTACGTC.

The chain links TRBV5-1 to TRBJ2-5; D is possibly TRBD2 (6 bases). V lost 0 bases to trimming and J lost 5 bases, with 14 bases between them. Germline V CDR1 and CDR2: SGHRS, YFSETQ. CDR3 length: 15 amino acids. CDR3 sequence (DNA): TGCGCCAGCAGCTTGGAGGGACCTCGGGGGGAGACCCAGTACTTC. Translating gives CASSLEGPRGETQYF.

This clonotype came up many times. This sequence joins TRBV20-1 and TRBJ2-5; a possible D gene is TRBD1 (6 bases). The CDR3 totals 15 residues. With 0 bases removed from V and 6 bases from J, the gap between germline ends came to 17 bases. The germline V gene encodes CDR1 DFQATT and CDR2 SNEGSKA (reference sequence). The CDR3 region is CSARDSRQGIQTQYF. The DNA for the CDR3 is TGCAGTGCTAGAGATAGTAGGCAGGGGATTCAGACCCAGTACTTC.

This clonotype showed up just a few times. The chain couples TRBV7-2 to TRBJ2-2; the D gene is possibly TRBD2 (6 bases). Germline V gene lookup returns CDR1 SGHTA and CDR2 FQGNSA. This CDR3 has 16 amino acids. Trimming shortened V by 3 bases and J by 6 bases, and 17 bases separated the two germline ends. CDR3 sequence (DNA): TGTGCCAGCAGCTTCGCCCCTAGTGGGGGGTCCGGGGAGCTGTTTTTT. Its translation: CASSFAPSGGSGELFF.

This clonotype occurred many times. The rearrangement uses TRBV7-2 and TRBJ1-4; possibly TRBD1 for D (6 bases). The CDR3 extends over 16 amino acids. Germline V gene lookup returns CDR1 SGHTA and CDR2 FQGNSA. Trimming shortened V by 5 bases and J by 3 bases, and 16 bases separated the two germline ends. The CDR3 loop is CASSAGGAVANEKLFF. The CDR3 DNA follows: TGTGCCAGCAGCGCCGGGGGCGCGGTCGCTAATGAAAAACTGTTTTTT.

This clonotype came up a few times. The rearrangement uses TRBV6-2 or TRBV6-3 and TRBJ2-1, with 14 bases identical to TRBD2. The germline CDR1 and CDR2 sequences are MNHEY and SVGEGT. Unmatched junction bases numbered 8, after V lost 2 bases and J lost 2 bases. CDR3 length equals 19 residues. The CDR3 here is CASSYPGTSGRRTYNEQFF. Written as DNA, the CDR3 is TGTGCCAGCAGTTACCCCGGGACTAGCGGGAGAAGGACCTACAATGAGCAGTTCTTC.

This clonotype was detected a few times. The gene calls are TRBV6-1 and TRBJ1-6; TRBD1 might be the D (5 bases). Per the germline V gene, CDR1 is MNHNS and CDR2 is SASEGT. V lost 3 bases, J lost 8 bases, and 11 bases lay in between. The CDR3 is 14 amino acids. CDR3 amino acids: CASSDQGRYSPLHF. CDR3 DNA sequence: TGTGCCAGCAGTGACCAGGGCAGGTATTCACCCCTCCACTTT.

The chain links TRBV20-1 to TRBJ2-1, with D perhaps assigned TRBD1 or TRBD2 (5 bases each). This CDR3 is built from 12 residues. Trimming shortened V by 5 bases and J by 6 bases, and 11 bases separated the two germline ends. Germline-derived CDR1 and CDR2 are DFQATT and SNEGSKA (reference sequence). CDR3 region: CSAFRDVNEQFF. In DNA form, the CDR3 reads TGCAGTGCTTTTAGGGACGTCAATGAGCAGTTCTTC.

This clonotype was seen a handful of times. This sequence joins TRBV6-2 or TRBV6-3 and TRBJ2-2, with D uncertain. CDR3 length: 16 amino acids. V dropped 1 base and J dropped 0 bases, with 9 bases sitting between them. CDR1 is MNHEY, CDR2 SVGEGT, per germline. The CDR3 nucleotides are TGTGCCAGCAGTTACTTAGGACGGGCGAACACCGGGGAGCTGTTTTTT. Its protein is CASSYLGRANTGELFF.

This clonotype was seen only a few times. This chain links TRBV6-2 or TRBV6-3 with TRBJ2-2; TRBD1 or TRBD2 may be the D gene (5 bases each). V lost 8 bases, J lost 6 bases, and 13 bases lay in between. CDR3 size: 13 residues. Looked up from germline, CDR1 is MNHEY and CDR2 is SVGEGT. The CDR3 sequence is CASARDQAGELFF. The CDR3 DNA reads TGTGCCAGCGCCCGGGACCAAGCCGGGGAGCTGTTTTTT.